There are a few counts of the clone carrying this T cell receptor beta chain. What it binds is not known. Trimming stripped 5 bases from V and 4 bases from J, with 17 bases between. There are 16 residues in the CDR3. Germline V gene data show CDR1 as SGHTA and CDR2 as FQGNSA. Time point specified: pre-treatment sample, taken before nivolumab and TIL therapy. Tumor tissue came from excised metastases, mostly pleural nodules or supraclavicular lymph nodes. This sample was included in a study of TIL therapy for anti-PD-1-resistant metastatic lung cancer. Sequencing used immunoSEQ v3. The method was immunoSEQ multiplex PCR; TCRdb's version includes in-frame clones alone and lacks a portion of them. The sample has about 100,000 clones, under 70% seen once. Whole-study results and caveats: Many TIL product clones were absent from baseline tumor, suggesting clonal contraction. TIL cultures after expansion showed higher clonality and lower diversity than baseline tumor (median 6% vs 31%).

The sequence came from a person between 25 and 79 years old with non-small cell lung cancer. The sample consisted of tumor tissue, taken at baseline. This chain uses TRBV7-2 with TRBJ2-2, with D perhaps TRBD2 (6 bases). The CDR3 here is CASSRGTPVSTGELFF. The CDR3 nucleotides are TGTGCCAGCAGCCGCGGGACCCCTGTCAGCACCGGGGAGCTGTTTTTT. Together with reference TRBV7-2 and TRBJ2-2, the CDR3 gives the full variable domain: GAGVSQSPSNKVTEKGKDVELRCDPISGHTALYWYRQSLGQGLEFLIYFQGNSAPDKSGLPSDRFSAERTGGSVSTLTIQRTQQEDSAVYLCASSRGTPVSTGELFFGEGSRLTVL.